A single sample gave rise to the 12 T cell receptor beta chains below, sequenced in a study of beta chain features in type 1 diabetes. These TCRs' antigens remain unknown. Whole-study findings and limits: Type 1 diabetes patients showed a moderate but significant shortening of TCRB CDR3s in all four CD4+ subsets.

Sequenced material consisted of expressed TCRB transcripts (all of the isolated RNA was reverse transcribed). Measured with immunoSEQ multiplex PCR; TCRdb has only the in-frame clones, and not every one. The data show roughly 150,000 clones, roughly 65% seen once. Sequenced material: naive CD4+ T cells from blood. These receptors all come from a man aged 30 to 39 with type 1 diabetes.

The chain has TRBV20-1 and TRBJ2-7, with D maybe TRBD2 (5 bases). Trimming cost V 6 bases and J 4 bases, with 10 bases left between them. The V gene's germline CDR1 is DFQATT and CDR2 SNEGSKA (reference sequence). CDR3 length: 11 residues. The CDR3: CSAWTFYEQYF. Here the CDR3 DNA reads TGCAGTGCCTGGACTTTTTACGAGCAGTACTTC.

The chain carries TRBV6-5 and TRBJ2-5, with 10 nucleotides matching TRBD1. The germline V gene encodes CDR1 MNHEY and CDR2 SVGAGI. Unmatched junction bases numbered 2, after V lost 0 bases and J lost 4 bases. CDR3 length: 15 amino acids. DNA for the CDR3: TGTGCCAGCAGTTACTCCTGGGACAGGGGAGAGACCCAGTACTTC. Encoded protein: CASSYSWDRGETQYF.

Here the CDR3 reads CASNIQGAGTGELFF. DNA of the CDR3: TGTGCCAGTAATATACAGGGAGCAGGGACCGGGGAGCTGTTTTTT. This chain connects TRBV9 to TRBJ2-2; TRBD1 might be the D (6 bases). There are 15 residues in the CDR3. Trimming pared 8 bases from V and 5 bases from J, leaving 19 bases between. Germline-derived CDR1 and CDR2 are SGDLS and YYNGEE.

The V gene is TRBV11-2, the J gene TRBJ2-3; D is perhaps TRBD1 or TRBD2 (5 bases each). V lost 5 bases to trimming and J lost 0 bases, with 12 bases between them. CDR3 length: 15 residues. In germline, CDR1 is SGHAT, CDR2 FQNNGV. In DNA form, the CDR3 reads TGTGCCAGCAGCAGAACGGGGACGAGCACAGATACGCAGTATTTT. Residues: CASSRTGTSTDTQYF.

The V and J genes are TRBV20-1 and TRBJ2-5; D remains ambiguous. The CDR3 totals 11 residues. V was trimmed by 4 bases and J by 2 bases, leaving 5 bases between them. Germline assignment: CDR1 DFQATT and CDR2 SNEGSKA (reference sequence). CDR3: CSANSQETQYF. DNA for the CDR3: TGCAGTGCTAACAGTCAAGAGACCCAGTACTTC.

This rearrangement joins TRBV7-2 to TRBJ2-5, with D possibly TRBD2 on 5 matching bases. With 2 bases removed from V and 5 bases from J, the gap between germline ends came to 12 bases. CDR1 and CDR2 (germline): SGHTA, FQGNSA. The CDR3 runs to 14 residues. CDR3 sequence: CASSLQAVRETQYF. The CDR3, as DNA: TGTGCCAGCAGCTTACAAGCGGTCCGGGAGACCCAGTACTTC. The variable domain in full, with the rest retrieved from reference TRBV7-2 and TRBJ2-5, is GAGVSQSPSNKVTEKGKDVELRCDPISGHTALYWYRQSLGQGLEFLIYFQGNSAPDKSGLPSDRFSAERTGGSVSTLTIQRTQQEDSAVYLCASSLQAVRETQYFGPGTRLLVL.

This clone came up once. V and J are TRBV4-3 and TRBJ1-1; 7 bases map to TRBD1. The J segment lost 0 bases and the V segment lost 3 bases, leaving 7 bases of the junction unmatched. Germline CDR1 reads LGHNA; CDR2 reads YSLEER. This CDR3 is built from 16 residues. The DNA for the CDR3 is TGCGCCAGCAGCCATGAACCGGGACAGCTGAACACTGAAGCTTTCTTT. It yields the protein CASSHEPGQLNTEAFF.

The chain combines TRBV29-1 with TRBJ2-3; the D is unclear. Trimming stripped 7 bases from V and 2 bases from J, with 19 bases between. The germline CDR1 and CDR2 sequences are SQVTM and ANQGSEA. The CDR3 sequence is 15 residues long. CDR3 region: CSATKVVLITDTQYF. In nucleotides, the CDR3 is TGCAGCGCTACAAAGGTGGTCTTAATCACAGATACGCAGTATTTT.

The genes are TRBV4-3 and TRBJ2-5; the D gene is possibly TRBD1 (5 bases). Germline V gene lookup returns CDR1 LGHNA and CDR2 YSLEER. The V end was cut by 4 bases, the J end by 1 base, with 13 bases between. There are 15 residues in the CDR3. The CDR3 nucleotides are TGCGCCAGCAGCCGGTCTAGGGGCGGCCAAGAGACCCAGTACTTC. Its translation: CASSRSRGGQETQYF.

This chain uses TRBV30 with TRBJ2-7; TRBD2 might be the D (6 bases). Trimming stripped 5 bases from V and 3 bases from J, with 11 bases between. Per germline, CDR1 GTSNPN and CDR2 SVGIG (reference sequence). There are 12 residues in the CDR3. DNA for the CDR3: TGTGCCTGGGACGGGGGATACTACGAGCAGTACTTC. Residues: CAWDGGYYEQYF.

This sequence joins TRBV11-2 and TRBJ2-2, with D possibly TRBD1 on 5 matching bases. V was clipped by 3 bases and J by 1 base, with 6 bases between them. The germline CDR1 and CDR2 sequences are SGHAT and FQNNGV. CDR3 size: 14 residues. CDR3 bases: TGTGCCAGCAGCTTTACAGGGAACACCGGGGAGCTGTTTTTT. Translating it yields CASSFTGNTGELFF.

The V and J genes are TRBV19 and TRBJ1-5; D call uncertain. CDR3 length equals 13 residues. CDR1 and CDR2 from the germline V gene are LNHDA and SQIVND (reference sequence). V gave up 1 base and J gave up 7 bases, with 8 bases separating them. DNA of the CDR3: TGTGCCAGTAGTATAGCGGGGTACCAGCCCCAGCATTTT. It specifies CASSIAGYQPQHF.